The T cell receptor (beta chain) under discussion was sequenced for a study of glioma-infiltrating T cells. For the study at large: Sequencing aimed for roughly 4.5- to 10-fold coverage of about 940,000 peripheral T cells.

CDR1 is DFQATT, CDR2 SNEGSKA, per germline (reference sequence). The J segment lost 0 bases and the V segment lost 6 bases, leaving 4 bases of the junction unmatched. The CDR3 totals 14 residues. The iRepertoire nested amplicon-rescue multiplex PCR amplified TCR alpha and beta CDR3s from RNA. TCRdb called the multiplex PCR reads again in MiXCR, with one record for every CDR3 protein. This sample has about 400,000 distinct CDR3 sequences, with roughly 41% found just once. In this sample, this clonotype turned up many times. Antigen unknown. Study outcomes and limitations: Tissue and blood shared very few CDR3 sequences. Patients with low tissue-blood divergence carried a signature set of shared blood CDR3 motifs.

The chain has TRBV20-1 and TRBJ1-3, with 8 bases identical to TRBD1. The receptor was derived from a human donor with low-grade glioma or glioblastoma, undergoing nonglioma brain surgery, or in good health (not recorded which). The material sequenced was glioma tissue, nonneoplastic brain tissue, or PBMCs (not recorded which). The CDR3 sequence is CSAETGGSGNTIYF. The CDR3 bases are TGCAGTGCAGAAACAGGGGGCTCTGGAAACACCATATATTTT.